The rows below give T cell receptor beta chains drawn from one sample of a study of monozygotic twins with inflammatory bowel disease. TCRdb re-called the 5' RACE reads; every CDR3 protein appears as one record, without DNA. This specimen shows some 190,000 distinct CDR3 sequences; the ten leading clones hold 7.7%. Source material: blood. The origin of the receptors is a human donor with ulcerative colitis or Crohn's disease, or a healthy co-twin of an affected twin (not recorded which). The CDR3 runs from the conserved cysteine through the conserved F or W. Fields, in order: V gene, J gene, CDR3 protein.

TRBV20-1	TRBJ2-7	CSASRGPSGDEQYF
TRBV7-9	TRBJ1-2	CASSPGALSNYGYTF
TRBV4-1	TRBJ2-1	CASSQAGTGIYNEQFF
TRBV12-3/TRBV12-4	TRBJ1-1	CASSLRGVMGTEAFF
TRBV15	TRBJ2-2	CATSPRGTSLNTGELFF
TRBV9	TRBJ2-1	CASSVATETSGGNDNEQFF
TRBV9	TRBJ2-2	CASSVHLGGAGPGELFF
TRBV20-1	TRBJ2-5	CSARETLRDQYF
TRBV3-1	TRBJ2-5	CASSHPGLQETQYF
TRBV4-1	TRBJ1-2	CASSRDRVSYGYTF
TRBV7-2	TRBJ1-6	CASSLDRGSGSPLHF
TRBV5-1	TRBJ1-5	CASSLEGSSNQPQHF
TRBV9	TRBJ2-1	CASSPQGATYNEQFF
TRBV6-1	TRBJ2-1	CASSRKGVNEQFF
TRBV20-1	TRBJ2-5	CSARGGRETQYF
TRBV19	TRBJ1-5	CASGDNLGNQPQHF